The present T cell receptor beta chain was sequenced within a study of T cell responses to AZD1222 COVID-19 vaccine. Study-wide results and caveats: White British ancestry dominated among donors, who included more females, and clonal diversity was possibly underestimated. Epitopes outside B.1.351 and B.1.1.7 mutated regions reportedly drew nearly half of spike TCRs. Vaccine-related CD4 TCRs covered spike, predominating at 160-218 and 743-854.

Trimming cost V 0 bases and J 3 bases; bases outside gene matches: 5. Germline CDR1 SEHNR, CDR2 FQNEAQ (reference sequence). The CDR3 runs 16 residues. Note on this clone: The antigen is unknown.

Sequenced by immunoSEQ multiplex PCR; TCRdb stores in-frame clones only, minus some. The sample contains roughly 80,000 clones, around 92% of which appear only once. This clonotype was sampled from an adult in good health. Specimen: peripheral blood, collected on day 0 of AZD1222 vaccination. This sequence joins TRBV7-9 and TRBJ2-1; TRBD2 agrees at 7 bases. CDR3 nucleotides: TGTGCCAGCAGCTTAGCGCTGGCGGGAGTCTACAATGAGCAGTTCTTC. This gives the protein CASSLALAGVYNEQFF.